This is a list of T cell receptor beta chains from one sample in a study of metastatic and nonmetastatic thyroid tumors. TCRdb re-called the PCR reads with MiXCR. Of about 28,000 clones in the sample, roughly 17% were seen once. Sequencing was carried out using blood. Receptors were obtained from a female donor with papillary thyroid cancer or a benign thyroid nodule (not recorded which). Some clones in this sample may be carry-over from other donors' samples. The CDR3 runs from the conserved cysteine through the conserved F or W. D genes are given only for firm matches. Clone size is given for some rows only: seen once, a few or many times, or a class if the clone is expanded.

j_call clone_size cdr3_length d_call v_call cdr3_nt cdr3_aa
TRBJ1-6 many 17 - TRBV7-9 TGTGCCAGCAGCTTAGGGGGGGGCAACCTTGATAATTCACCCCTCCACTTT CASSLGGGNLDNSPLHF
TRBJ1-4 many 14 TRBD1 TRBV28 TGTGCCAGCAGCCTCGGGACAGAGAATGAAAAACTGTTTTTT CASSLGTENEKLFF
TRBJ1-6 medium-sized 16 - TRBV6-5 TGTGCCAGCAGTTACGGGGTCCCACGGCGTAATTCACCCCTCCACTTT CASSYGVPRRNSPLHF
TRBJ1-1 many 15 TRBD1 TRBV2 TGTGCCAGCAGTCCCAGGGGGCGAGGGAACACTGAAGCTTTCTTT CASSPRGRGNTEAFF
TRBJ1-5 - 16 - TRBV4-1 TGCGCCAGCAGCTCACGGACCTGGTTGGGCAATCAGCCCCAGCATTTT CASSSRTWLGNQPQHF
TRBJ2-3 few 13 - TRBV10-2 TGCGCCAGCAGTCTGAATAGAGCAGATACGCAGTATTTT CASSLNRADTQYF
TRBJ2-1 medium-sized 14 TRBD1 TRBV20-1 TGCAGTGCTGACAGGGGGAGTGGGCTCAATGAGCAGTTCTTC CSADRGSGLNEQFF
TRBJ2-7 - 14 - TRBV6-1 TGTGCCAGCAGCAGGAACGACCTGTTCTACGAGCAGTACTTC CASSRNDLFYEQYF
TRBJ2-2 many 15 TRBD2 TRBV19 TGTGCCAGTAGTCGACTAGCGGGGGACACCGGGGAGCTGTTTTTT CASSRLAGDTGELFF
TRBJ2-1 - 15 TRBD2 TRBV20-1 TGCAGTGCTAGAAGGCCAGCGGGAGGGCCCCATGAGCAGTTCTTC CSARRPAGGPHEQFF
TRBJ2-5 many 14 - TRBV4-1 TGCGCCAGCAGCCAAGAATCCGGGAGAGAGACCCAGTACTTC CASSQESGRETQYF
TRBJ2-3 - 15 TRBD1 TRBV30 TGTGCCTGGAGTCCCTGGACAGGGTCGACAGATACGCAGTATTTT CAWSPWTGSTDTQYF
TRBJ1-2 many 13 - TRBV7-2 TGTGCCAGCAGCTCAGACACCTCCTATGGCTACACCTTC CASSSDTSYGYTF
TRBJ2-1 - 14 - TRBV19 TGTGCCAGTGTCGCGTACCCATTGGGCGATGAGCAGTTCTTC CASVAYPLGDEQFF
TRBJ2-5 few 15 TRBD2 TRBV19 TGTGCCAGTAGCGCGGCCAGCGGGGCACAAGAGACCCAGTACTTC CASSAASGAQETQYF
TRBJ2-2 once 15 TRBD2 TRBV30 TGTGCCTGGAGTGGACTAGCGGGAGACACCGGGGAGCTGTTTTTT CAWSGLAGDTGELFF
TRBJ2-7 - 11 - TRBV6-1 TGTGCCAGCAGTGAAGGCTACGAGCAGTACTTC CASSEGYEQYF
TRBJ2-7 many 14 TRBD2 TRBV5-4 TGTGCCAGCAGCGCCGGGACTAGCGGTTACGAGCAGTACTTC CASSAGTSGYEQYF
TRBJ2-2 few 14 - TRBV12-3/TRBV12-4 TGTGCCAGCACCTTAGGAGGCAACACCGGGGAGCTGTTTTTT CASTLGGNTGELFF
TRBJ1-5 many 17 TRBD1 TRBV28 TGTGCCAGCAGTTCCCGACAGGGTCGATATAGCAATCAGCCCCAGCATTTT CASSSRQGRYSNQPQHF
TRBJ1-1 few 19 TRBD1 TRBV6-2/TRBV6-3 TGTGCCAGCAGTTACCCTCCAGACAGGGGGTCTAGGAGTCGAACTGAAGCTTTCTTT CASSYPPDRGSRSRTEAFF
TRBJ2-7 many 13 - TRBV5-6 TGTGCCAGCAGCTTGGGGAGGGGTCGGGAGCAGTACTTC CASSLGRGREQYF
TRBJ2-1 - 13 - TRBV7-9 TGTGCCAGCGGGCCAACAGGGTACAATGAGCAGTTCTTC CASGPTGYNEQFF
TRBJ1-2 many 13 - TRBV2 TGTGCCAGCAGTGAACAGGATAACTATGGCTACACCTTC CASSEQDNYGYTF
TRBJ2-1 - 17 TRBD2 TRBV11-1 TGTGCCAGCGGCCCCGCCTGGACTAGCGGGAGGGCCGGTGAGCAGTTCTTC CASGPAWTSGRAGEQFF
TRBJ2-3 many 13 - TRBV9 TGTGCCAGCAGCGTTAGACAGGCAGATACGCAGTATTTT CASSVRQADTQYF
TRBJ2-5 few 15 TRBD1 TRBV6-2/TRBV6-3 TGTGCCAGCAGTTACCCCGCCGACAGGGGGTATACCCCCTACTTC CASSYPADRGYTPYF
TRBJ1-1 many 11 - TRBV28 TGTGCCAGCAGTTTAATCAAAGAAGCTTTCTTT CASSLIKEAFF
TRBJ2-3 large 16 - TRBV28 TGTGCCAGCAGTTCAATGGACTATTCTAGCACAGATACGCAGTATTTT CASSSMDYSSTDTQYF
TRBJ1-1 many 13 - TRBV10-3 TGTGCCATCAGATCAAAGGGGACCACTGAAGCTTTCTTT CAIRSKGTTEAFF
TRBJ1-2 medium-sized 15 TRBD1 TRBV20-1 TGCAGTGCTATAGGGGGACAGGGGAGTAACTATGGCTACACCTTC CSAIGGQGSNYGYTF
TRBJ2-2 few 16 TRBD1 TRBV27 TGTGCCAGCAGTCACCCGGGACAGGGGGAAACCGGGGAGCTGTTTTTT CASSHPGQGETGELFF
TRBJ1-2 many 15 - TRBV7-8 TGTGCCAGCAGCCCCGACGGGGGTGGTAACTATGGCTACACCTTC CASSPDGGGNYGYTF
TRBJ2-3 many 15 - TRBV6-4 TGTGCCAGCAGTGACCGAGGAGTTGACACAGATACGCAGTATTTT CASSDRGVDTDTQYF
TRBJ2-2 - 15 TRBD2 TRBV30 TGTGCCTGGCAACTAGCGGCTCTGAACACCGGGGAGCTGTTTTTT CAWQLAALNTGELFF
TRBJ1-1 many 12 TRBD1 TRBV5-1 TGCGCCAGCAGCACAGGGGGCACTGAAGCTTTCTTT CASSTGGTEAFF
TRBJ2-7 many 14 TRBD1 TRBV19 TGTGCCAGTAGTACGACAGGGAGCTCCTACGAGCAGTACTTC CASSTTGSSYEQYF
TRBJ2-5 many 14 TRBD1 TRBV6-1 TGTGCCAGCAGTGGGACAGGGGGCTCGAAGACCCAGTACTTC CASSGTGGSKTQYF
TRBJ2-7 medium-sized 13 - TRBV12-3/TRBV12-4 TGTGCCAGCAGTTTAAGGGAGGCCTACGAGCAGTACTTC CASSLREAYEQYF
TRBJ2-1 - 13 TRBD2 TRBV5-1 TGCGCCAGCAGCACACTAGCGATGGATGAGCAGTTCTTC CASSTLAMDEQFF
TRBJ2-7 few 13 - TRBV2 TGTGCCAGCATTCGGGACGGGAACTACGAGCAGTACTTC CASIRDGNYEQYF
TRBJ2-7 many 12 - TRBV5-6 TGTGCCAGCAGCTTCGAGGTTCTCGAGCAGTACTTC CASSFEVLEQYF
TRBJ1-4 many 14 - TRBV30 TGTGCCTGGAGTACCGACGGGGTTGGGGAAAAACTGTTTTTT CAWSTDGVGEKLFF
TRBJ1-5 many 14 - TRBV20-1 TGCAGTGCCCCTTTTCGGTATAGCAATCAGCCCCAGCATTTT CSAPFRYSNQPQHF
TRBJ2-5 many 12 - TRBV7-9 TGTGCCAGCAGCTTAGTAGGGGAGACCCAGTACTTC CASSLVGETQYF
TRBJ2-2 medium-sized 16 - TRBV5-1 TGCGCCAGCAGCCCGCGACAGAATGCGAACACCGGGGAGCTGTTTTTT CASSPRQNANTGELFF
TRBJ2-7 many 18 - TRBV28 TGTGCCAGCAGTTTAGGCCCCTTGGCGACTAGGTCTGTCTACGAGCAGTACTTC CASSLGPLATRSVYEQYF
TRBJ1-5 many 15 TRBD1 TRBV30 TGTGCCTGGAGTGCAGGGGGCTTTACCAATCAGCCCCAGCATTTT CAWSAGGFTNQPQHF
TRBJ2-7 - 14 TRBD2 TRBV5-1 TGCGCCAGCAGCACCGGGACTAGCGGTTACGAGCAGTACTTC CASSTGTSGYEQYF
TRBJ2-2 many 14 - TRBV6-1 TGTGCCAGCAGTCTAGGGACAAACACCGGGGAGCTGTTTTTT CASSLGTNTGELFF
TRBJ1-2 medium-sized 15 TRBD1 TRBV6-1 TGTGCCAGCAGTGAAGAGTACCGGGACAGGGCCGGCTACACCTTC CASSEEYRDRAGYTF
TRBJ1-4 - 12 - TRBV7-9 TGTGCCAGCAACTTAGGTTCCGAAAAACTGTTTTTT CASNLGSEKLFF
TRBJ1-5 few 15 TRBD1 TRBV28 TGTGCCAGCAGTTGGGACAGGGGGGACAATCAGCCCCAGCATTTT CASSWDRGDNQPQHF
TRBJ1-1 many 14 - TRBV5-1 TGCGCCAGCCGAGAGGAGCTCATGAACACTGAAGCTTTCTTT CASREELMNTEAFF
TRBJ2-7 medium-sized 15 TRBD2 TRBV5-1 TGCGCCAGCAGCTTGGTCAGCGGGAGTACCTACGAGCAGTACTTC CASSLVSGSTYEQYF